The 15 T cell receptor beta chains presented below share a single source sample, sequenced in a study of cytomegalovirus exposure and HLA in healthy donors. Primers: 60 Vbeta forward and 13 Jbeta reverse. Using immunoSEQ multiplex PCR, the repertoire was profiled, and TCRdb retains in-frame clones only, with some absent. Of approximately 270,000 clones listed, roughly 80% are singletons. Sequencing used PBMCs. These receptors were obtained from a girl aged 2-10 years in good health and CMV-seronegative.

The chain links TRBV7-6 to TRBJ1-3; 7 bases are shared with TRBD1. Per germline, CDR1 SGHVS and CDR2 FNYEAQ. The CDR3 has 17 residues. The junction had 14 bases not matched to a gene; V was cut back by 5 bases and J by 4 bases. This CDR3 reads CASSPRQGLESGNTIYF. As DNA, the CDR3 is TGTGCCAGCAGCCCGCGACAGGGACTCGAATCCGGAAACACCATATATTTT.

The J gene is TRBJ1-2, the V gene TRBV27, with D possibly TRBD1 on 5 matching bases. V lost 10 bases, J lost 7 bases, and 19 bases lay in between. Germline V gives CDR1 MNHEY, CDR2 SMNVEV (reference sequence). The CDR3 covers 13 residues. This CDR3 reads CATGRQGHLGYTF. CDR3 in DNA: TGTGCCACCGGCCGGCAGGGCCATCTTGGCTACACCTTC.

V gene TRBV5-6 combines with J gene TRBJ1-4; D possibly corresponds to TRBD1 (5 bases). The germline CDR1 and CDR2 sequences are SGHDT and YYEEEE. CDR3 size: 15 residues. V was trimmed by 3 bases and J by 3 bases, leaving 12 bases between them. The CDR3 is CASSSFRGSNEKLFF. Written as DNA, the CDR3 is TGTGCCAGCAGCTCTTTTCGGGGGTCTAATGAAAAACTGTTTTTT.

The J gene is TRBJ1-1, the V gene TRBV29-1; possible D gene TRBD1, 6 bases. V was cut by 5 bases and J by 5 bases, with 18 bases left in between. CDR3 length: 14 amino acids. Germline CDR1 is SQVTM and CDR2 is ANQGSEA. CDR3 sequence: CSVTSGTSYTEAFF. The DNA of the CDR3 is TGCAGCGTTACCTCCGGGACATCGTATACTGAAGCTTTCTTT.

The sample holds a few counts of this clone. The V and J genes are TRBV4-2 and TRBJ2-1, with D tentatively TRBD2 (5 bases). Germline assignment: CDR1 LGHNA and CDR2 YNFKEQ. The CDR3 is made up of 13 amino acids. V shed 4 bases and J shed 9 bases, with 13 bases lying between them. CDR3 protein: CASSPLGLAEQFF. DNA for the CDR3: TGTGCCAGCAGCCCCCTCGGGCTAGCTGAGCAGTTCTTC.

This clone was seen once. Here the CDR3 DNA reads TGTGCCAGCAGCCCGGGACAGGCGCAAGAGACCCAGTACTTC. Its translation is CASSPGQAQETQYF. The V call is TRBV7-7, the J call TRBJ2-5, with TRBD1 matching over 8 bases. J was trimmed by 2 bases and V by 5 bases; bases with no gene match: 4. CDR1 is SSHAT, CDR2 FNYEAQ, per germline (reference sequence). The CDR3 covers 14 residues.

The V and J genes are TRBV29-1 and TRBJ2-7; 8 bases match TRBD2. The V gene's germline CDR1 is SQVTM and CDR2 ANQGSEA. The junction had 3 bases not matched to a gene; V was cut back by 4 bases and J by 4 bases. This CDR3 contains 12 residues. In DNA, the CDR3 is TGCAGCGTTGTCGGGGGGGGATACGAGCAGTACTTC. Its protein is CSVVGGGYEQYF.

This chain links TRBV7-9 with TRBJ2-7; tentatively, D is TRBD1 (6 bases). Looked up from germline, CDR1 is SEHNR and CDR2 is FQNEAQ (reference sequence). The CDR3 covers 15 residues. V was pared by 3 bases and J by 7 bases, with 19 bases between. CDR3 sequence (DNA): TGTGCCAGCAGCTTGGACACCGCTAGCACAGGGGAGCAGTACTTC. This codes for CASSLDTASTGEQYF.

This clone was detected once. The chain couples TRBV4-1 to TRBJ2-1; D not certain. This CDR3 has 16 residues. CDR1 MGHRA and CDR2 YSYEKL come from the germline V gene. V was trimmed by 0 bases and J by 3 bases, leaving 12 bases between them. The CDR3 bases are TGCGCCAGCAGCCAAGAGTCCCCCGGCGGCTACAATGAGCAGTTCTTC. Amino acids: CASSQESPGGYNEQFF.

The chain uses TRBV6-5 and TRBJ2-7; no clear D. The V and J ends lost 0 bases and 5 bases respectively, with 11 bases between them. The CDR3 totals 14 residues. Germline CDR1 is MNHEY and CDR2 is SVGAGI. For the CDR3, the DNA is TGTGCCAGCAGTTACTCCCCCACGGGTAACGAGCAGTACTTC. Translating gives CASSYSPTGNEQYF.

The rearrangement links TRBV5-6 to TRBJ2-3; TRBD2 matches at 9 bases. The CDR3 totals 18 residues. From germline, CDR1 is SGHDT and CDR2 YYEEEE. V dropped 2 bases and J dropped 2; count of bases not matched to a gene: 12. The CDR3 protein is CASSLVAGDPRTTDTQYF. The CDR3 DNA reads TGTGCCAGCAGCTTAGTAGCGGGGGATCCAAGGACCACAGATACGCAGTATTTT.

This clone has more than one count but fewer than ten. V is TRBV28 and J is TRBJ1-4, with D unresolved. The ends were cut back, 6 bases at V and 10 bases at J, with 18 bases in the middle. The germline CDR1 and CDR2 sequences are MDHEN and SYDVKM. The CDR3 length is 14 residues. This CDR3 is CASSYGLGEGKLFF. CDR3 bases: TGTGCCAGCAGCTATGGACTGGGCGAGGGAAAACTGTTTTTT. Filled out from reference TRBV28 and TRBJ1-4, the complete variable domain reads DVKVTQSSRYLVKRTGEKVFLECVQDMDHENMFWYRQDPGLGLRLIYFSYDVKMKEKGDIPEGYSVSREKKERFSLILESASTNQTSMYLCASSYGLGEGKLFFGSGTQLSVL.

The DNA of the CDR3 is TGCGCCAGCAGCCAAGATCAAGACTACTCGGGGTACAATGAGCAGTTCTTC. As protein: CASSQDQDYSGYNEQFF. The chain carries TRBV4-1 and TRBJ2-1, with a tentative D call TRBD2 (5 bases). V dropped 0 bases and J dropped 4 bases, with 16 bases sitting between them. The CDR3 covers 17 residues. Germline assignment: CDR1 MGHRA and CDR2 YSYEKL.

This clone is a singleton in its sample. The CDR3 spells CASRFGTGVYNEQFF. The CDR3 DNA reads TGTGCCAGCAGATTCGGGACAGGGGTATACAATGAGCAGTTCTTC. The V and J genes are TRBV28 and TRBJ2-1; 10 positions agree with TRBD1. Trimming took 6 bases from V and 4 from J; bases not matched to a gene: 6. Germline V gene data show CDR1 as MDHEN and CDR2 as SYDVKM. The CDR3 totals 15 residues.

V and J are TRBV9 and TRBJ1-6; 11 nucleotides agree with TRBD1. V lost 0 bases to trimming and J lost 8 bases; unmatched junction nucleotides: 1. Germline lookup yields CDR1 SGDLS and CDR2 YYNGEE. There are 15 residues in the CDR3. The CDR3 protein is CASSVGGQGDSPLHF. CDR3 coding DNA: TGTGCCAGCAGCGTAGGGGGACAGGGGGATTCACCCCTCCACTTT.